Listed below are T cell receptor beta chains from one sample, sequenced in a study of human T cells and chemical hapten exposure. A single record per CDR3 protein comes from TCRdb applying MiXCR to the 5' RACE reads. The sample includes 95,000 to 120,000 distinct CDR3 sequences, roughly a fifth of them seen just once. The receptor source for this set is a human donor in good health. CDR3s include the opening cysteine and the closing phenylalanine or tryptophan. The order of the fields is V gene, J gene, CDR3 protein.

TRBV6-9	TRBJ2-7	CASGLRLAYEQYF
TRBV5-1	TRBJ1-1	CASSLRIMARGTEAFF
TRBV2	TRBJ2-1	CASSERPDNEQFF
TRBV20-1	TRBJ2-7	CSATYERTSWDEQYF
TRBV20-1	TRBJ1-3	CSAHPLKTGNTIYF
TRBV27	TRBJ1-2	CASSFRLAAEENGYTF
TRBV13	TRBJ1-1	CASSFLMTGKNTEAFF
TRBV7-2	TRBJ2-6	CASSLVRGTGANVLTF
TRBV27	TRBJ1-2	CASSFDRRYGYTF
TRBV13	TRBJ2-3	CASRGAGESVTQYF
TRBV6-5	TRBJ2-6	CAVRGRATFSGANVLTF
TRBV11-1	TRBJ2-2	CASSPHGSVNTGELFF
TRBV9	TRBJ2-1	CASSVGGRAGNEQFF
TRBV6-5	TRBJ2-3	CASSHEGALASDTQYF
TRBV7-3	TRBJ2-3	CASSLIAGGVGDTQYF
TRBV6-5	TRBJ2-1	CASSYSGLAEGYEQFF
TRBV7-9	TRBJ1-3	CASSIGTGDGNTIYF
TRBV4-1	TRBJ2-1	CASSLPTSGRKNEQFF
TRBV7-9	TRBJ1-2	CASIRTAGGYTF
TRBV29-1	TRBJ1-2	CSATTGVDNYGYTF
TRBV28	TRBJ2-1	CATRSPTYNEQFF
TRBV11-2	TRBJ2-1	CASSLGGTSYNEQFF
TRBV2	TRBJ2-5	CASSVNGGFQETQYF